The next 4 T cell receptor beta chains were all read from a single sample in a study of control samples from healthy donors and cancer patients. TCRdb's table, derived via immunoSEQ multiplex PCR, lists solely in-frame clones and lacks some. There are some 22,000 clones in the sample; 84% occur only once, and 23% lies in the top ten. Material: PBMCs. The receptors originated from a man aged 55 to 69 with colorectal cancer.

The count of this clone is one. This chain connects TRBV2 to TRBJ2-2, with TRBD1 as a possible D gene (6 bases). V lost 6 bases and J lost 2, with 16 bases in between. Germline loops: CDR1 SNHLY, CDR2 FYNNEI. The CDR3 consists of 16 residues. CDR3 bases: TGTGCCAGCAGCAAGACAGGAATCCTCAACACCGGGGAGCTGTTTTTT. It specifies CASSKTGILNTGELFF.

The CDR3 sequence is CATSRGQGVGGTEAFF. The CDR3 coding sequence is TGTGCCACCAGCAGAGGACAGGGGGTGGGTGGCACTGAAGCTTTCTTT. The rearrangement joins TRBV15 to TRBJ1-1; 9 bases line up with TRBD1. The germline V gene has CDR1 LNHNV and CDR2 YYDKDF (reference sequence). CDR3 length: 16 residues. V was clipped by 1 base and J by 4 bases; unmatched bases: 7.

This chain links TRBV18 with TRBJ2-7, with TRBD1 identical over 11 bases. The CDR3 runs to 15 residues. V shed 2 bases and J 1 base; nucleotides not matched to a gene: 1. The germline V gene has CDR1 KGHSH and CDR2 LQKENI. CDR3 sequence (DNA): TGTGCCAGCTCACCAGGGACAGGGGGTTCCTACGAGCAGTACTTC. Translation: CASSPGTGGSYEQYF.

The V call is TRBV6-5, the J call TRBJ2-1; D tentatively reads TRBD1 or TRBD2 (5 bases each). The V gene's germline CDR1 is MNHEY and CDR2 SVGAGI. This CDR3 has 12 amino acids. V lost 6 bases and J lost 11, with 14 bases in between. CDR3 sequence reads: CASSPGPAKQFF. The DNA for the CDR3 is TGTGCCAGCAGCCCGGGGCCGGCCAAGCAGTTCTTC.